Given below is one T cell receptor (beta chain) in context. Its antigen is not identified. The data were obtained in a study of T cell responses to AZD1222 COVID-19 vaccine. Whole-study results and caveats: The CD4 TCRs associated with vaccination extended across spike and predominated at 160-218 and 743-854.

The protocol was immunoSEQ multiplex PCR, while the TCRdb copy is restricted to in-frame clones and leaves out a portion. Of more than 85,000 clones detected, about 83% appear once; the ten largest clones hold about 3.3%. The V end was cut by 4 bases, the J end by 7 bases, with 11 bases between. This CDR3 is 13 amino acids long. Germline CDR1 reads KGHSH; CDR2 reads LQKENI. The rearrangement links TRBV18 to TRBJ2-1; D uncertain. The material sequenced was peripheral blood, taken on day 0 of AZD1222 vaccination. This clonotype was sampled from an adult in good health. The CDR3 sequence: CASSQPGLNEQFF. CDR3 coding DNA: TGTGCCAGCTCACAACCGGGTCTTAATGAGCAGTTCTTC.